This TCR beta chain was observed in a study of early T cells in non-severe SARS-CoV-2 infection (dated by TCRdb to about 2021). As for the study more broadly: Because TCR sequencing relied on bulk RNA taken from unsorted whole blood, pairing of alpha and beta chains was not possible. The research as a whole found: VDJdb matching was skewed toward anti-spike CD8 responses, so virus-specific expansions were likely underestimated and private and CD4 specificities were missed.

A note on this clonotype: Its antigen is still unknown. There are no base qualities to consult, and no much larger clone falls within one base.

The library was built by means of 5' RACE. The instrument was a NextSeq 500. In the TCR library protocol, unique molecular identifiers were attached to individual cDNA molecules to correct for PCR bias and sequencing error. Both TCR alpha and beta chains were sequenced, and tight co-correlation was observed between alpha and beta sequence abundances in each sample. As for the original processing: Decombinator V4 was used to annotate TCR sequences for V gene, J gene and CDR3. Expanded TCRs were defined as changing significantly between any two time points under a Poisson model with p below 0.0001. Abundances of TCRs were expressed as counts per million after normalisation to the total number of TCRs sequenced in each sample. TRAV1-2 paired with TRAJ12, TRAJ20 or TRAJ33 defined MAIT TCRs, while TRAV10 paired with TRAJ18 defined iNKT TCRs. VDJdb, accessed 1 November 2021, was searched for CMV, EBV and SARS-CoV-2 annotated TCRs, with TCRs annotated for multiple antigens excluded. The public reads were quality trimmed at Q25 with fastp and then assembled into clones with MiXCR by TCRdb, keeping productive beta chains. Rows matching on CDR3 protein sequence are summarized as one entry with the most common DNA and genes. These V and J calls rely on TCRdb rather than the paper's analysis. This sample holds 65,000 to 80,000 distinct CDR3 sequences; 11% were observed only once. Of the sample, about 4.8% falls within the top ten clones.

From its cysteine to its phenylalanine, the CDR3 spans 15 amino acids. CDR3 DNA only is kept here, 45 bases in frame from base 1. The germline ends are 14 bases apart after V is trimmed by 4 bases and J by 2 bases. This was a case-control study nested in a cohort of healthcare workers in London, UK, who had nasopharyngeal swab PCR tests and blood samples taken every week. Healthcare workers were enrolled in the week of the UK lockdown, from 23 to 31 March 2020, and were followed every week for up to 16 weeks. The chain joins TRBV12-3 or TRBV12-4 to TRBJ1-1; the D gene is unclear. This TCR was recovered from an adult who was a healthcare worker with PCR-confirmed SARS-CoV-2 infection or an uninfected control (not recorded which). Input material: whole blood. The nucleotide sequence is TGTGCCAGCAGTTCCCGAACGGTCGATAACACTGAAGCTTTCTTT. This translates into CASSSRTVDNTEAFF.